The TCR beta chain described here comes from a study of control samples from healthy donors and cancer patients. This table comes from immunoSEQ multiplex PCR, and its TCRdb copy is limited to in-frame clones, with some not included. The data hold 63,000 or so clones, with over 75% observed a single time. The clonotype originates from a man in his fifties in good health. Sequencing used blood.

CDR3 in DNA: TGTGCCAGCAGCTTGGGGACTAGCGGGGGTTACACAGATACGCAGTATTTT. The encoded protein is CASSLGTSGGYTDTQYF. V usage is TRBV5-4 and J usage is TRBJ2-3; TRBD2 matches at 13 bases. Germline lookup yields CDR1 SGHNT and CDR2 YYREEE (reference sequence). The CDR3 is 17 amino acids. V gave up 0 bases and J gave up 2 bases; unmatched junction bases: 3.